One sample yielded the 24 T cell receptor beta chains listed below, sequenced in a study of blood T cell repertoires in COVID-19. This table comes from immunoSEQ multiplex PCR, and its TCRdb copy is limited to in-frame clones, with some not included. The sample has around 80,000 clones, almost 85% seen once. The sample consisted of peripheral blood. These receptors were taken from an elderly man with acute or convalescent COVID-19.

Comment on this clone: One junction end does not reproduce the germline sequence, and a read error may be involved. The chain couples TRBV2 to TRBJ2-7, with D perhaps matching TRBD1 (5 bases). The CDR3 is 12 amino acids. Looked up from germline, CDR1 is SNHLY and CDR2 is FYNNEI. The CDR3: CSSSDSPYEQYF. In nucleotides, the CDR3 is TGTTCCAGCAGCGACAGCCCCTACGAGCAGTACTTC.

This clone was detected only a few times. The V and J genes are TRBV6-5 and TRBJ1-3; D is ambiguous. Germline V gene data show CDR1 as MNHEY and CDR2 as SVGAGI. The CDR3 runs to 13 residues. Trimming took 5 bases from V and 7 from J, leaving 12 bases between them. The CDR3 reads CASSTSARNTIYF. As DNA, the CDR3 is TGTGCCAGCAGTACGAGCGCTAGGAACACCATATATTTT.

The CDR3 here is CASSPRETNEKLFF. CDR3 DNA: TGTGCCAGCTCGCCTCGGGAGACTAATGAAAAACTGTTTTTT. The chain couples TRBV18 to TRBJ1-4, with unresolved D. V shed 6 bases and J shed 2 bases, with 10 bases lying between them. Per the germline V gene, CDR1 is KGHSH and CDR2 is LQKENI. CDR3 length: 14 amino acids.

CDR3 residues: CASSESLAGGYNEQFF. The CDR3 region has the DNA TGCGCCAGCAGTGAGTCTTTGGCAGGGGGCTACAATGAGCAGTTCTTC. The gene calls are TRBV10-1 and TRBJ2-1; 7 nucleotides match TRBD1. This CDR3 contains 16 residues. Germline CDR1 and CDR2: WNHNN and SYGVQD (reference sequence). V trimming: 0 bases; J trimming: 3 bases; junction bases outside the gene matches: 5.

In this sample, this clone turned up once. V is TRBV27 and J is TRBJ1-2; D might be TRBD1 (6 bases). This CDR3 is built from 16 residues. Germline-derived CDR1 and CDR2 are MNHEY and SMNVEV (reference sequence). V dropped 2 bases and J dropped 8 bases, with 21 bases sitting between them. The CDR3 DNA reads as TGTGCCAGCAGTTTACGCCTGAAGGGGGGCGGGGGAGGCTACACCTTC. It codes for CASSLRLKGGGGGYTF.

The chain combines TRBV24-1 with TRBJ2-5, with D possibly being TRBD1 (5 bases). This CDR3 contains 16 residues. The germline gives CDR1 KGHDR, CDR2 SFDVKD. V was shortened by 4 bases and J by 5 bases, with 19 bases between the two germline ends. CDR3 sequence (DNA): TGTGCCACCAGTGACTACTTGCCTGGAAAGGGGGAGACCCAGTACTTC. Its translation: CATSDYLPGKGETQYF.

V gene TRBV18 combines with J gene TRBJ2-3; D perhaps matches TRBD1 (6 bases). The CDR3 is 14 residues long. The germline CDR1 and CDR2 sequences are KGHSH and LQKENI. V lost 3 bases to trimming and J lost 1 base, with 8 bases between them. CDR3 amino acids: CASSPRQGTDTQYF. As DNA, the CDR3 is TGTGCCAGCTCACCCCGACAGGGCACAGATACGCAGTATTTT.

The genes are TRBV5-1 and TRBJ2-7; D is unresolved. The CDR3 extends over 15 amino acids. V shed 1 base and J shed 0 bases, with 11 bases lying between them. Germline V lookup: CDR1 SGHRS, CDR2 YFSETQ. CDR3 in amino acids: CASSLNLGSSYEQYF. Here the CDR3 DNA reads TGCGCCAGCAGCTTGAACCTAGGCAGCTCCTACGAGCAGTACTTC. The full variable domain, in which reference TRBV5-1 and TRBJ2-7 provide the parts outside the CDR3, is KAGVTQTPRYLIKTRGQQVTLSCSPISGHRSVSWYQQTPGQGLQFLFEYFSETQRNKGNFPGRFSGRQFSNSRSEMNVSTLELGDSALYLCASSLNLGSSYEQYFGPGTRLTVT.

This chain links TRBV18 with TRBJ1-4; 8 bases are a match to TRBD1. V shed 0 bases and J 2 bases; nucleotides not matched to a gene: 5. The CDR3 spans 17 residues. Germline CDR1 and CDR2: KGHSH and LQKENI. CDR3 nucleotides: TGTGCCAGCTCACCACCGAACAGGGGGACGACTAATGAAAAACTGTTTTTT. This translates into CASSPPNRGTTNEKLFF.

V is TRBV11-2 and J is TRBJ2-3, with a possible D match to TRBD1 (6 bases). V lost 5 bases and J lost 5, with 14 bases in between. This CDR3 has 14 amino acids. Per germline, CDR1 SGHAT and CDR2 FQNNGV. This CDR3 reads CASSPDSLRDTQYF. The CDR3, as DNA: TGTGCCAGCAGCCCGGACAGTCTCCGAGATACGCAGTATTTT.

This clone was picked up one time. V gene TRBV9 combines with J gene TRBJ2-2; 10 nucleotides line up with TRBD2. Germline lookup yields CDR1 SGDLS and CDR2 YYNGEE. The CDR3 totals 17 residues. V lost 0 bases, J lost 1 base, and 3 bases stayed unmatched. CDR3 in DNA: TGTGCCAGCAGCGTAGTTCCTAGCGGGGGGAACACCGGGGAGCTGTTTTTT. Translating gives CASSVVPSGGNTGELFF.

The CDR3 sequence is CAWVGMGQGRKTQYF. The CDR3 region has the DNA TGTGCCTGGGTGGGAATGGGACAGGGCCGGAAGACCCAGTACTTC. The rearrangement links TRBV30 to TRBJ2-5, with 9 bases fitting TRBD1. This CDR3 is 15 amino acids long. From germline, CDR1 is GTSNPN and CDR2 SVGIG (reference sequence). V trimming: 5 bases; J trimming: 6 bases; junction bases outside the gene matches: 13.

CDR3 nucleotide sequence: TGTGCCAGCAGCCTTCGAACGACAGGGGTGGGAAATGAGCAGTTCTTC. Translation gives CASSLRTTGVGNEQFF. J is TRBJ2-1 and V is TRBV3-1 (or the pseudogene TRBV3-2); 8 bases match TRBD1. CDR1 is LGHDT and CDR2 is YNNKEL in the germline V gene (reference sequence). Trimming cost V 4 bases and J 7 bases; bases outside gene matches: 12. This CDR3 is built from 16 residues.

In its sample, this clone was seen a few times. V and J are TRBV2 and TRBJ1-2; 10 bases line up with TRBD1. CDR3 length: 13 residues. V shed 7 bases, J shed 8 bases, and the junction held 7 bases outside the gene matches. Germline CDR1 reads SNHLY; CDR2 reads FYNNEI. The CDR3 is CASILDRGNGYTF. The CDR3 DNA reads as TGTGCCAGCATCTTGGACAGGGGGAACGGCTACACCTTC.

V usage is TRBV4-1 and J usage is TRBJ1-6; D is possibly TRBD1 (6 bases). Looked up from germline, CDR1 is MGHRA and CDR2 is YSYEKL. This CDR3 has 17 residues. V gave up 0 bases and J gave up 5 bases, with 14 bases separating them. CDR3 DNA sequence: TGCGCCAGCAGCCAAGAGGGGCCCGGGACAAATAATTCACCCCTCCACTTT. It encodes CASSQEGPGTNNSPLHF.

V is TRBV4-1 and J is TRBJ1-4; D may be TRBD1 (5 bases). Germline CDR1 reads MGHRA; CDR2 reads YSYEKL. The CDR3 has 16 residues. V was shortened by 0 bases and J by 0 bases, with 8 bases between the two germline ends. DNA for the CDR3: TGCGCCAGCAGCCAAGATACGACAGCAACTAATGAAAAACTGTTTTTT. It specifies CASSQDTTATNEKLFF.

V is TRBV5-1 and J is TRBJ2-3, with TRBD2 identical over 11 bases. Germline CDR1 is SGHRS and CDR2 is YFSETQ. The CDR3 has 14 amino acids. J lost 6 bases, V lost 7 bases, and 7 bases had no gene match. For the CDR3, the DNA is TGCGCCAGCCTTAGCGGGGGGGCGAGGGATACGCAGTATTTT. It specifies CASLSGGARDTQYF.

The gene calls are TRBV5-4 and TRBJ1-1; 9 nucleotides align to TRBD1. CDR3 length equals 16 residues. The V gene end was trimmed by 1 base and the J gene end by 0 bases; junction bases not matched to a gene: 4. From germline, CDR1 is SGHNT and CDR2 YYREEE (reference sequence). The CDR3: CASSLSGQGLNTEAFF. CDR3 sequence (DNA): TGTGCCAGCAGCTTGTCGGGACAGGGCCTGAACACTGAAGCTTTCTTT.

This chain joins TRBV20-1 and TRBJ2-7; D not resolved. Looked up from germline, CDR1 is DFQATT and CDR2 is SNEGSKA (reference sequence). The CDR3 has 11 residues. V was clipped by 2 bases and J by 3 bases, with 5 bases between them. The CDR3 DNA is TGCAGTGCTAGACAGAACTACGAGCAGTACTTC. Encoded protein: CSARQNYEQYF.

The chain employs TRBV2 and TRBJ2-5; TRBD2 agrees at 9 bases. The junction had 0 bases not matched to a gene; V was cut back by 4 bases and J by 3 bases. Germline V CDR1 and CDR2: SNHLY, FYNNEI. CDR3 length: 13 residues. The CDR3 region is CASSGTSEETQYF. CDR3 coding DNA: TGTGCCAGCAGTGGGACTAGCGAAGAGACCCAGTACTTC.

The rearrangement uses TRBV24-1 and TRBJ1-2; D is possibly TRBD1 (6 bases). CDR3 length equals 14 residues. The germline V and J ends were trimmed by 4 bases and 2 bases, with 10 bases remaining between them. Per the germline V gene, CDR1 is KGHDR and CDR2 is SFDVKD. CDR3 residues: CATSDRGRNYGYTF. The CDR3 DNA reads TGTGCCACCAGTGACAGGGGACGGAACTATGGCTACACCTTC.

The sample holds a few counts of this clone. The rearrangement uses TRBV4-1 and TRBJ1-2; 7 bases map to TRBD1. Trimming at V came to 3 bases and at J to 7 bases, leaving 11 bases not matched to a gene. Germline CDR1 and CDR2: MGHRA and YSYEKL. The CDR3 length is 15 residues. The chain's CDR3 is CASSQGDRELVGYTF. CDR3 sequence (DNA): TGCGCCAGCAGCCAGGGTGACAGGGAATTAGTTGGCTACACCTTC.

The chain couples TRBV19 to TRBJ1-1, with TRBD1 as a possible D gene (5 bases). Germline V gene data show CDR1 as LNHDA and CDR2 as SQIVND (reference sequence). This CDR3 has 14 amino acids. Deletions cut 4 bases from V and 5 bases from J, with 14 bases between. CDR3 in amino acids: CASSNRDGRTEAFF. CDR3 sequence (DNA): TGTGCCAGTAGTAACCGGGACGGGAGGACTGAAGCTTTCTTT.

The CDR3 sequence is CARSRQGKRPMNTEAFF. CDR3 DNA sequence: TGTGCCAGAAGCCGACAGGGAAAGCGGCCTATGAACACTGAAGCTTTCTTT. The chain joins TRBV5-3 to TRBJ1-1; 7 nucleotides match TRBD1. TRBV5-3 belongs to the ORF category, with a function that is uncertain. This CDR3 spans 17 amino acids. V shed 4 bases, J shed 0 bases, and the junction held 12 bases outside the gene matches.